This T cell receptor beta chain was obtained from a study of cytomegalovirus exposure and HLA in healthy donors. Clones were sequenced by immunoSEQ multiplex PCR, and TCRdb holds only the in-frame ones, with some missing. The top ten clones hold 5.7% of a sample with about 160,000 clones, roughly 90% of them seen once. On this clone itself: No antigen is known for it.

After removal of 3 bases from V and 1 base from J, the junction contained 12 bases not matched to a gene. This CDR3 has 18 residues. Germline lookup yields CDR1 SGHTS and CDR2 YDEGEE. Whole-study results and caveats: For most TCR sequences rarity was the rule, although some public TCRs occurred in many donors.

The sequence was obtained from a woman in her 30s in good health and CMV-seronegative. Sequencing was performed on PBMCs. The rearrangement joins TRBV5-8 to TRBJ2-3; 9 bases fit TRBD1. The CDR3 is CASSSTRGQGPGTDTQYF. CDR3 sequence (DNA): TGTGCCAGCAGCTCAACTCGTGGACAGGGGCCTGGCACAGATACGCAGTATTTT. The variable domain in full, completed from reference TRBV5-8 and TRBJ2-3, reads EAGVTQSPTHLIKTRGQQATLRCSPISGHTSVYWYQQALGLGLQFLLWYDEGEERNRGNFPPRFSGRQFPNYSSELNVNALELEDSALYLCASSSTRGQGPGTDTQYFGPGTRLTVL.